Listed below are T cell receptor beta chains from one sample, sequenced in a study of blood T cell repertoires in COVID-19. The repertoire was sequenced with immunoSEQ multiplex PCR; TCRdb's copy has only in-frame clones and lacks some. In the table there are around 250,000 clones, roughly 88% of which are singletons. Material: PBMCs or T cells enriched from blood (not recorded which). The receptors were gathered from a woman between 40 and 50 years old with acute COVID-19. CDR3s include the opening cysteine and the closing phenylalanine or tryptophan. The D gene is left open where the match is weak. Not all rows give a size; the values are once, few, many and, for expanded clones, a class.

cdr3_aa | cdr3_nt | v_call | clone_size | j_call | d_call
CASSLQASGNTGELFF | TGTGCCAGCAGCTTACAGGCTAGCGGAAACACCGGGGAGCTGTTTTTT | TRBV11-2 | . | TRBJ2-2 | TRBD2
CATSDSPGTGPDNQPQHF | TGTGCCACCAGTGATAGTCCCGGGACAGGGCCGGACAATCAGCCCCAGCATTTT | TRBV24-1 | . | TRBJ1-5 | TRBD1
CASSQDFSGELFF | TGCGCCAGCAGCCAAGACTTCTCCGGGGAGCTGTTTTTT | TRBV4-1 | . | TRBJ2-2 | .
CATSRGYFYEQYF | TGTGCCACCAGCAGAGGTTACTTCTACGAGCAGTACTTC | TRBV15 | . | TRBJ2-7 | .
CASSQTGTFRPTRAEGAYNEQFF | TGTGCCAGCAGCCAAACCGGGACGTTCCGTCCTACCCGGGCGGAGGGGGCTTACAATGAGCAGTTCTTC | TRBV3-1/TRBV3-2 | . | TRBJ2-1 | .
CASSEVRVTQPQHF | TGTGCCAGCAGTGAAGTCAGGGTTACTCAGCCCCAGCATTTT | TRBV2 | . | TRBJ1-5 | .
CASSDPGGRNTIYF | TGCGCCAGCAGTGATCCAGGGGGCAGAAACACCATATATTTT | TRBV10-2 | . | TRBJ1-3 | TRBD1
CASSPEAGLIGVETQYF | TGTGCCAGCAGCCCTGAGGCGGGATTAATCGGGGTAGAGACCCAGTACTTC | TRBV12-1 | . | TRBJ2-5 | .
CASSTGTRNYGYTF | TGTGCCAGCAGTACCGGGACAAGAAACTATGGCTACACCTTC | TRBV6-2/TRBV6-3 | . | TRBJ1-2 | .
CASSQKRGQGARYGYTF | TGTGCCAGCAGCCAAAAGAGGGGGCAGGGGGCGCGGTATGGCTACACCTTC | TRBV3-1/TRBV3-2 | . | TRBJ1-2 | TRBD1
CASSYNPSGSYNSPLHF | TGTGCCAGCAGTTATAACCCGTCCGGCTCCTATAATTCACCCCTCCACTTT | TRBV28 | . | TRBJ1-6 | .
CASSQQLNTEAFF | TGTGCCAGCAGCCAACAGTTGAACACTGAAGCTTTCTTT | TRBV3-1/TRBV3-2 | . | TRBJ1-1 | .
CASSSLAGAVTDTQYF | TGTGCCAGCAGCTCTCTAGCGGGAGCAGTCACAGATACGCAGTATTTT | TRBV11-3 | . | TRBJ2-3 | TRBD2
CASSKQWAGGPDTQYF | TGTGCCAGCAGCAAACAATGGGCAGGGGGCCCAGATACGCAGTATTTT | TRBV7-2 | . | TRBJ2-3 | TRBD1
CASSSPGEQPQHF | TGTGCCAGCAGCAGCCCGGGGGAACAGCCCCAGCATTTT | TRBV6-2/TRBV6-3 | . | TRBJ1-5 | .
CASSERGRDTEAFF | TGTGCCAGCAGTGAGAGGGGGCGCGACACTGAAGCTTTCTTT | TRBV2 | . | TRBJ1-1 | TRBD1
CASSRGASSYNSPLHF | TGTGCCAGCAGCCGGGGGGCAAGCTCCTATAATTCACCCCTCCACTTT | TRBV5-4 | . | TRBJ1-6 | .
CASSRTGISGSPLHF | TGTGCCAGCAGCCGGACAGGGATTAGCGGTTCACCCCTCCACTTT | TRBV6-5 | . | TRBJ1-6 | TRBD1
CASSPEQDRGSEQYF | TGTGCCAGCTCACCGGAGCAGGACAGGGGAAGTGAGCAGTACTTC | TRBV18 | once | TRBJ2-7 | TRBD1
CASSQEVGLTDTQYF | TGTGCCAGCAGCCAAGAGGTGGGACTCACAGATACGCAGTATTTT | TRBV3-1/TRBV3-2 | . | TRBJ2-3 | .
CASSSTGGRGNTIYF | TGTGCCAGCAGCTCGACAGGGGGCCGTGGAAACACCATATATTTT | TRBV5-4 | . | TRBJ1-3 | TRBD1
CAWIVPNPTGMGYGYTF | TGTGCCTGGATCGTTCCAAACCCGACAGGGATGGGCTATGGCTACACCTTC | TRBV30 | . | TRBJ1-2 | TRBD1
CATSSGVKNIQYF | TGTGCCACCAGTTCGGGGGTCAAAAACATTCAGTACTTC | TRBV24-1 | . | TRBJ2-4 | .
CASSFGQPRDTIYF | TGCGCCAGCAGCTTCGGACAGCCACGGGACACCATATATTTT | TRBV5-1 | . | TRBJ1-3 | .
CASSWGQGLSYEQYF | TGTGCCAGCAGTTGGGGACAGGGCCTCTCCTACGAGCAGTACTTC | TRBV27 | . | TRBJ2-7 | TRBD1
CATSRDHQGLLSGNTIYF | TGTGCCACCAGCAGAGATCATCAGGGCCTCCTCTCTGGAAACACCATATATTTT | TRBV15 | . | TRBJ1-3 | .
CASSPSSNQPQHF | TGTGCCAGCAGCCCGTCCAGCAATCAGCCCCAGCATTTT | TRBV6-5 | . | TRBJ1-5 | .
CASSSGRNTEAFF | TGTGCCAGCAGTTCCGGGAGGAACACTGAAGCTTTCTTT | TRBV28 | . | TRBJ1-1 | .
CASSSMGTGHYEQYF | TGTGCCAGTAGTTCGATGGGGACAGGGCACTACGAGCAGTACTTC | TRBV19 | . | TRBJ2-7 | TRBD1
CATSRKGQGNYGYTF | TGTGCCACCAGCAGAAAGGGACAGGGGAACTATGGCTACACCTTC | TRBV15 | . | TRBJ1-2 | TRBD1